The sequence of this T cell receptor beta chain was determined in a study of cytomegalovirus exposure and HLA in healthy donors. The CDR3 has 14 residues. The V segment lost 2 bases and the J segment 10 bases; nucleotides outside the gene matches: 8. Germline V gives CDR1 MNHEY, CDR2 SVGAGI. Study-level findings and limits: Productive status was seen about 90% or about 30% of the time for most TCR beta V segments in an earlier analysis. It was reported that TCR beta sequences correctly inferred the HLA-A and HLA-B alleles for most subjects. Being indistinguishable, some V segments were excluded, TRBV6-2 and TRBV6-3 among them.

Researchers ran the PCR with 60 Vbeta and 13 Jbeta primers. Some clones are missing from TCRdb's copy, which holds only in-frame ones; the method was immunoSEQ multiplex PCR. The sample lists about 190,000 clones; about four fifths were seen once. As regards this clone: Its specificity is unknown.

This TCR derives from a woman between 25 and 40 years old in good health and CMV-seropositive. Specimen: PBMCs. The chain combines TRBV6-5 with TRBJ2-1; 7 nucleotides match TRBD2. DNA of the CDR3: TGTGCCAGCAGTTACGGTCGCAGCGGGACGGAGCAGTTCTTC. Its protein product is CASSYGRSGTEQFF.